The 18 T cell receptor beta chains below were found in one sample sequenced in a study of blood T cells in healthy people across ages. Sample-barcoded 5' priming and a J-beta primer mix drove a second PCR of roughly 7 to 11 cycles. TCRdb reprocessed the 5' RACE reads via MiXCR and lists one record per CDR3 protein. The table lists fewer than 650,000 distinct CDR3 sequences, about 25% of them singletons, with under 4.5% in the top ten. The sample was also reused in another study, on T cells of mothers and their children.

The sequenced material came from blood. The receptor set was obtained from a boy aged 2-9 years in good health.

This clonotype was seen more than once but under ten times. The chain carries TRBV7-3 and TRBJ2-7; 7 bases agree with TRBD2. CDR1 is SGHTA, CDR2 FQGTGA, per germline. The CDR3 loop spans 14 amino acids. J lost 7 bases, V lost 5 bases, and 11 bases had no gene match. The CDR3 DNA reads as TGTGCCAGCAGCATCTCGGGGGGTTCGGAAGAGCAGTACTTC. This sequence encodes CASSISGGSEEQYF.

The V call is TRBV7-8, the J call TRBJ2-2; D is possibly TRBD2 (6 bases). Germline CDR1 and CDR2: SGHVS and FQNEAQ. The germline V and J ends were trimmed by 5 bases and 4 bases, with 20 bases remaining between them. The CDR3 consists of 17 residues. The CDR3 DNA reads TGTGCCAGCAGCCGCGCGAGGACGGGGGAGAGCACCGGGGAGCTGTTTTTT. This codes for CASSRARTGESTGELFF. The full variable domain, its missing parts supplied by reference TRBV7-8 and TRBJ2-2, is GAGVSQSPRYKVAKRGQDVALRCDPISGHVSLFWYQQALGQGPEFLTYFQNEAQLDKSGLPSDRFFAERPEGSVSTLKIQRTQQEDSAVYLCASSRARTGESTGELFFGEGSRLTVL.

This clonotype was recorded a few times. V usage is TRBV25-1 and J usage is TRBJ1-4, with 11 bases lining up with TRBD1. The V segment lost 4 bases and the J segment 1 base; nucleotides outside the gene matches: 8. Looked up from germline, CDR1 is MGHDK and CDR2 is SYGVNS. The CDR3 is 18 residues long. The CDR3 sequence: CASSAWTGGARTNEKLFF. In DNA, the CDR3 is TGTGCCAGCAGTGCTTGGACAGGGGGCGCGAGAACTAATGAAAAACTGTTTTTT.

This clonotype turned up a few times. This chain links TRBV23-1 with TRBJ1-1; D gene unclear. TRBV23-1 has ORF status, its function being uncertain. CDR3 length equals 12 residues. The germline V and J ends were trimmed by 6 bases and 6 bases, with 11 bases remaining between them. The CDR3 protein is CASRWEFAEAFF. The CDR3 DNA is TGCGCCAGCAGATGGGAATTCGCTGAAGCTTTCTTT.

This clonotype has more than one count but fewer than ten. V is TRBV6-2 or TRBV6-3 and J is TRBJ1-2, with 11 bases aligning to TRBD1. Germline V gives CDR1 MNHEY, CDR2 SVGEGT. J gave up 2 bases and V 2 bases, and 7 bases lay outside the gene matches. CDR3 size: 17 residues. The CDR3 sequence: CASSYHFGQGANYGYTF. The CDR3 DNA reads TGTGCCAGCAGTTACCATTTCGGACAGGGGGCCAACTATGGCTACACCTTC.

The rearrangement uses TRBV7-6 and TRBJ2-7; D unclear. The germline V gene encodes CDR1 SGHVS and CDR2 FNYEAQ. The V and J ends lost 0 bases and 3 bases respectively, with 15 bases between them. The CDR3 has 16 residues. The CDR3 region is CASSLAGSELNYEQYF. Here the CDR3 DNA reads TGTGCCAGCAGCTTAGCCGGGTCCGAGCTTAACTACGAGCAGTACTTC.

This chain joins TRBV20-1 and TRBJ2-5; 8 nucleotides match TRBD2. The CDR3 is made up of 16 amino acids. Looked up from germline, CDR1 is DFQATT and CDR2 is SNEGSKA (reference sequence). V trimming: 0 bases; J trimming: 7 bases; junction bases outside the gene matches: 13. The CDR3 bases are TGCAGTGCTAGAGATAGTAGCGGGACCCTAAGGGGGACCCAGTACTTC. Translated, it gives CSARDSSGTLRGTQYF.

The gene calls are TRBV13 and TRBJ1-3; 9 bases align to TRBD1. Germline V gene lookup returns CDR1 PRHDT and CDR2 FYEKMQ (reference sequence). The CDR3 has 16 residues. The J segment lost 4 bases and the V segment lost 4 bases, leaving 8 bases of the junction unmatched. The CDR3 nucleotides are TGTGCCAGCAGCTCAGCGGGACAGGGCTCGGGAAACACCATATATTTT. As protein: CASSSAGQGSGNTIYF. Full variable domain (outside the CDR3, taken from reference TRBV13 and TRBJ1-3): AAGVIQSPRHLIKEKRETATLKCYPIPRHDTVYWYQQGPGQDPQFLISFYEKMQSDKGSIPDRFSAQQFSDYHSELNMSSLELGDSALYFCASSSAGQGSGNTIYFGEGSWLTVV.

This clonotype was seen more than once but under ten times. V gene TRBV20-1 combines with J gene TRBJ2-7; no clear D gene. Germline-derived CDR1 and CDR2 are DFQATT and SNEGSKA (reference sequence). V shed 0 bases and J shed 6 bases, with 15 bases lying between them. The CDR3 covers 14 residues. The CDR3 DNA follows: TGCAGTGCTAGAGATGGCCCACTTCGGGTCGAGCAGTACTTC. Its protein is CSARDGPLRVEQYF.

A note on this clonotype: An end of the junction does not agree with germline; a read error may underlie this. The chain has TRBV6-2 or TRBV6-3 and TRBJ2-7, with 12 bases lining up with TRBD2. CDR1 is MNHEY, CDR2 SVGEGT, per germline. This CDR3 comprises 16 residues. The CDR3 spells CASSYRLAGESPYRIF. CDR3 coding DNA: TGTGCCAGCAGTTACCGACTAGCGGGGGAGTCGCCATACCGGATCTTC.

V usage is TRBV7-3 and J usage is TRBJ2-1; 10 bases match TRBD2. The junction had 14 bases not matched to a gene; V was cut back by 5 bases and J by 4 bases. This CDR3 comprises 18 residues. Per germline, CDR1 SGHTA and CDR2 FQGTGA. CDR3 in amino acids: CASSPGGSGGASYNEQFF. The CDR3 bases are TGTGCCAGCAGCCCTGGTGGGAGCGGGGGGGCCTCGTACAATGAGCAGTTCTTC.

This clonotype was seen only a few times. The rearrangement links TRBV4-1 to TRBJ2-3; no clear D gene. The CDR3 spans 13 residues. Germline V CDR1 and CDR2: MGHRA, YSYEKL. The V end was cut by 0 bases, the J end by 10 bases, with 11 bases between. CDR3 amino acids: CASSQERSEAQYF. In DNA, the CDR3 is TGCGCCAGCAGCCAAGAGAGGAGCGAGGCGCAGTATTTT.

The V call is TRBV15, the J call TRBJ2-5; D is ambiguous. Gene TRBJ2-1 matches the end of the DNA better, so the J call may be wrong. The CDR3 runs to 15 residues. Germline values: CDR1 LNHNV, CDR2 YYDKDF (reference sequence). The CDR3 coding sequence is TGTGCCACCAGCAGAGATCTGGCGATGAGTGGTGAGCAGTTCTTC. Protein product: CATSRDLAMSGEQFF.

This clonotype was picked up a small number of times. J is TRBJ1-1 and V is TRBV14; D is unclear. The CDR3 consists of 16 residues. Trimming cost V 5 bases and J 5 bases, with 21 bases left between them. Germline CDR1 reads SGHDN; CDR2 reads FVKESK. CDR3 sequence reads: CASSTDKGPEGTEAFF. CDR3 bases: TGTGCCAGCAGCACCGACAAGGGCCCGGAAGGGACTGAAGCTTTCTTT.

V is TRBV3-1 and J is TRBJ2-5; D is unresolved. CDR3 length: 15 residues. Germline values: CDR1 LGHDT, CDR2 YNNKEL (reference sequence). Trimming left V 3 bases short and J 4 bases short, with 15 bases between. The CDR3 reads CASSQTVMATETQYF. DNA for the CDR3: TGTGCCAGCAGCCAGACGGTCATGGCTACAGAGACCCAGTACTTC.

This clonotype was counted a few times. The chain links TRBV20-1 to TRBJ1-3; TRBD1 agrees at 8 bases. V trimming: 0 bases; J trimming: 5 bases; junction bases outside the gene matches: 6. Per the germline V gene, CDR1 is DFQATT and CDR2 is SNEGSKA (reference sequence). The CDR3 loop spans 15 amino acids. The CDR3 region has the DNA TGCAGTGCTAGAGAGGGCAGGGGGCATAGAAACACCATATATTTT. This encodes CSAREGRGHRNTIYF.

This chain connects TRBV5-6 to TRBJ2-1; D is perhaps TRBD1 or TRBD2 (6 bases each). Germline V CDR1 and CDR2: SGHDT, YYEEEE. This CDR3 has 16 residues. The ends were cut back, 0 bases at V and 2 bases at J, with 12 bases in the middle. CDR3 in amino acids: CASSLVGGQTYNEQFF. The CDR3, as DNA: TGTGCCAGCAGCTTGGTGGGGGGACAAACCTACAATGAGCAGTTCTTC. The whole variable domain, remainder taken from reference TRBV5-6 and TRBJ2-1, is DAGVTQSPTHLIKTRGQQVTLRCSPKSGHDTVSWYQQALGQGPQFIFQYYEEEERQRGNFPDRFSGHQFPNYSSELNVNALLLGDSALYLCASSLVGGQTYNEQFFGPGTRLTVL.

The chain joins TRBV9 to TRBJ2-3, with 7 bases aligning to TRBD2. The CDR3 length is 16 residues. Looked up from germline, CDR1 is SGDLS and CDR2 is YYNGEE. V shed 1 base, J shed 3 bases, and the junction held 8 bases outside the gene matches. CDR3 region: CASSVWGEGRTDTQYF. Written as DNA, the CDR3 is TGTGCCAGCAGCGTATGGGGGGAGGGGAGAACAGATACGCAGTATTTT.